The 15 T cell receptor beta chains listed next were all sequenced from one sample in a study of Ad26.COV2.S vaccination and SARS-CoV-2 variants. Documented treatment: some 20 received Ad26.COV2.S at low or high dose, single or two shots; several received placebo; per-sample allocation not given. Day 63 following the first vaccine or placebo injection was when the samples were taken. Here immunoSEQ multiplex PCR was the method, and the copy in TCRdb shows in-frame clones only, minus some. The sample holds a few hundred thousand clones, roughly 86% seen once. Sequencing used peripheral blood, obtained in a trial of Ad26.COV2.S vaccine versus placebo. The receptors were gathered from a person between 18 and 60 years old who received the Ad26.COV2.S COVID-19 vaccine or a placebo.

This chain links TRBV27 with TRBJ1-1, with no clear D. Trimming removed 3 bases at V and 1 base at J, with 18 bases between. Per germline, CDR1 MNHEY and CDR2 SMNVEV (reference sequence). The CDR3 consists of 17 residues. The CDR3 loop reads CASSFPPPYWKNTEAFF. The DNA for the CDR3 is TGTGCCAGCAGTTTCCCGCCCCCATATTGGAAGAACACTGAAGCTTTCTTT.

The chain links TRBV14 to TRBJ1-2, with D possibly matching TRBD1 (5 bases). The CDR3 sequence is 16 residues long. Germline V lookup: CDR1 SGHDN, CDR2 FVKESK. V was shortened by 4 bases and J by 4 bases, with 19 bases between the two germline ends. Written as DNA, the CDR3 is TGTGCCAGCAGCCCAGCGGGGACGCAAGGAGGCTATGGCTACACCTTC. It codes for CASSPAGTQGGYGYTF.

CDR3 loop: CASSGTGEGTQYF. DNA of the CDR3: TGTGCCAGCAGCGGGACTGGGGAGGGTACGCAGTATTTT. This rearrangement joins TRBV7-6 to TRBJ2-3; TRBD2 agrees at 7 bases. Germline CDR1 reads SGHVS; CDR2 reads FNYEAQ. This CDR3 contains 13 residues. Trimming cost V 5 bases and J 8 bases; bases outside gene matches: 7.

This chain uses TRBV24-1 with TRBJ2-3, with D possibly being TRBD1 or TRBD2 (6 bases each). The V gene's germline CDR1 is KGHDR and CDR2 SFDVKD. Trimming left V 3 bases short and J 4 bases short, with 13 bases between. The CDR3 is 15 residues long. The CDR3 sequence is CATSDQTGGADTQYF. DNA for the CDR3: TGTGCCACCAGTGATCAGACCGGGGGCGCAGATACGCAGTATTTT.

This chain links TRBV24-1 with TRBJ2-3; 7 bases are a match to TRBD2. The germline CDR1 and CDR2 sequences are KGHDR and SFDVKD. The CDR3 is made up of 15 amino acids. V shed 3 bases and J 2 bases; nucleotides not matched to a gene: 4. This chain's CDR3 is CATSDPSGLTDTQYF. The DNA of the CDR3 is TGTGCCACCAGTGATCCTAGCGGCCTCACAGATACGCAGTATTTT.

V gene TRBV2 combines with J gene TRBJ1-5; 7 bases agree with TRBD1. Trimming cost V 4 bases and J 5 bases; bases outside gene matches: 5. Germline V gene sequence: CDR1 SNHLY, CDR2 FYNNEI. There are 14 residues in the CDR3. The CDR3: CASSVNRGDQPQHF. The DNA for the CDR3 is TGTGCCAGCAGTGTAAACAGGGGCGATCAGCCCCAGCATTTT.

The chain recombines TRBV4-2 with TRBJ2-5, with 12 nucleotides matching TRBD2. The V segment lost 0 bases and the J segment 4 bases; nucleotides outside the gene matches: 9. This CDR3 has 18 amino acids. The germline V gene has CDR1 LGHNA and CDR2 YNFKEQ. CDR3 nucleotide sequence: TGTGCCAGCAGCCAAGATGACACTAGCGGGAGGCCGGGAGAGACCCAGTACTTC. This sequence encodes CASSQDDTSGRPGETQYF.

This chain uses TRBV15 with TRBJ1-1; possibly TRBD1 for D (5 bases). Germline V CDR1 and CDR2: LNHNV, YYDKDF (reference sequence). With 5 bases removed from V and 1 base from J, the gap between germline ends came to 8 bases. This CDR3 contains 13 residues. Here the CDR3 reads CATSYDRNTEAFF. The CDR3 DNA follows: TGTGCCACCAGCTACGACAGGAACACTGAAGCTTTCTTT.

The chain couples TRBV6-5 to TRBJ2-2; D remains unclear. Trimming shortened V by 5 bases and J by 1 base, and 8 bases separated the two germline ends. Germline values: CDR1 MNHEY, CDR2 SVGAGI. The CDR3 loop spans 14 amino acids. In nucleotides, the CDR3 is TGTGCCAGCAGTAAAACAGAGAACACCGGGGAGCTGTTTTTT. It translates to CASSKTENTGELFF.

V usage is TRBV11-2 and J usage is TRBJ2-1; D not certain. The CDR3 is 11 amino acids. The germline V and J ends were trimmed by 6 bases and 4 bases, with 4 bases remaining between them. Germline V gene data show CDR1 as SGHAT and CDR2 as FQNNGV. CDR3 region: CASRGYNEQFF. CDR3 bases: TGTGCCAGCAGAGGATACAATGAGCAGTTCTTC.

This rearrangement joins TRBV11-2 to TRBJ2-1, with D possibly TRBD2 on 5 matching bases. Germline CDR1 SGHAT, CDR2 FQNNGV. There are 13 residues in the CDR3. V shed 6 bases and J shed 6 bases, with 12 bases lying between them. The CDR3 sequence: CASRNTRGNEQFF. CDR3 bases: TGTGCCAGCAGGAATACTAGAGGCAATGAGCAGTTCTTC.

The chain links TRBV2 to TRBJ2-7, with 9 positions matching TRBD2. The V gene end was trimmed by 6 bases and the J gene end by 7 bases; junction bases not matched to a gene: 10. The CDR3 has 14 amino acids. Germline values: CDR1 SNHLY, CDR2 FYNNEI. The CDR3 nucleotides read TGTGCCAGCAGCTTGCGGGAGGGCCTGCGAGAGCAGTACTTC. This translates into CASSLREGLREQYF.

This sequence joins TRBV18 and TRBJ2-1; possible D gene TRBD2, 6 bases. Germline lookup yields CDR1 KGHSH and CDR2 LQKENI. Trimming took 6 bases from V and 5 from J, leaving 11 bases between them. The CDR3 is 13 residues long. CDR3 nucleotides: TGTGCCAGCTCGCCGGGACTCGACAATGAGCAGTTCTTC. Translated: CASSPGLDNEQFF.

The rearrangement uses TRBV6-5 and TRBJ2-5; weak D call: TRBD1 (5 bases). Trimming left V 8 bases short and J 4 bases short, with 8 bases between. The CDR3 sequence is 11 residues long. The germline CDR1 and CDR2 sequences are MNHEY and SVGAGI. The CDR3 DNA reads as TGTGCCAGCGTAAGGGGAGAGACCCAGTACTTC. Its translation is CASVRGETQYF.

J is TRBJ2-2 and V is TRBV5-4, with D tentatively TRBD2 (6 bases). Germline loops: CDR1 SGHNT, CDR2 YYREEE (reference sequence). With 0 bases removed from V and 6 bases from J, the gap between germline ends came to 12 bases. The CDR3 runs 15 residues. This CDR3 reads CASSLDLGRPGELFF. The CDR3 DNA sequence: TGTGCCAGCAGCTTGGATCTAGGGAGGCCCGGGGAGCTGTTTTTT.